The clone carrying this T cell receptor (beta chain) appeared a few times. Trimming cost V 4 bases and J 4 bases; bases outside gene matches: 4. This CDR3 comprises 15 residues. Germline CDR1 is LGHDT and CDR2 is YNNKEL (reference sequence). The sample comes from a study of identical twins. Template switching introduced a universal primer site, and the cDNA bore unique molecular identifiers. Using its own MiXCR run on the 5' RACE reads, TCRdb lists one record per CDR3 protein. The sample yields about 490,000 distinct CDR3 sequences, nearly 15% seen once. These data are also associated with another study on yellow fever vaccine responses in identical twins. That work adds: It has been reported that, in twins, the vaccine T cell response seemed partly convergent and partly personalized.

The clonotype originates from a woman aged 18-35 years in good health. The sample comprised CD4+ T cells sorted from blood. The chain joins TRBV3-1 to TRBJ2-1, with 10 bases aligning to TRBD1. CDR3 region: CASSPGTGEYNEQFF. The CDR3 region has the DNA TGTGCCAGCAGCCCAGGGACAGGGGAATACAATGAGCAGTTCTTC.